The present T cell receptor (beta chain) was sequenced within a study of T cells in Graves' hyperthyroidism and ophthalmopathy. The CDR3 is 15 residues long. Germline V gives CDR1 LNHDA, CDR2 SQIVND (reference sequence). V was trimmed by 5 bases and J by 6 bases, leaving 19 bases between them. RNA transcripts yielded amplified TCR beta CDR3 regions. The HTBI set primed first-round TCR CDR3 RT-PCR. Via MiXCR, TCRdb re-called the multiplex PCR reads, giving one row per CDR3 protein. The sample records about 410,000 distinct CDR3 sequences, roughly 14% being singletons. The sequence came from a young man with Graves' ophthalmopathy. The sequenced sample consisted of blood. The chain is built from TRBV19 and TRBJ1-1; a weak D match, TRBD1 (5 bases). CDR3: CASSHAGTGIAEAFF. The CDR3 DNA follows: TGTGCCAGTAGTCACGCGGGGACGGGGATCGCTGAAGCTTTCTTT.